This record concerns one T cell receptor beta chain sequence. Its antigen is as yet unknown. TCRdb redid the calling of the RT-PCR reads with MiXCR, one entry per CDR3 protein. The data hold about 310,000 distinct CDR3 sequences, with about 20% observed a single time. Germline values: CDR1 SGHDN, CDR2 FVKESK. This CDR3 has 11 amino acids. Trimming cost V 1 base and J 8 bases, with 5 bases left between them. The data belong to a study of response to subunit inactivated influenza vaccine. General study points: After each seasonal influenza vaccination, few new T cells are recruited, the authors suggested.

The rearrangement joins TRBV14 to TRBJ1-1; D unresolved. The TCR was taken from a man between 45 and 75 years old who received an inactivated influenza vaccine. The material was PBMCs from blood, obtained 21 months after vaccination. The CDR3 region has the DNA TGTGCCAGCAGCCAAGTCTTAGAAGCTTTCTTT. Amino acid sequence: CASSQVLEAFF.